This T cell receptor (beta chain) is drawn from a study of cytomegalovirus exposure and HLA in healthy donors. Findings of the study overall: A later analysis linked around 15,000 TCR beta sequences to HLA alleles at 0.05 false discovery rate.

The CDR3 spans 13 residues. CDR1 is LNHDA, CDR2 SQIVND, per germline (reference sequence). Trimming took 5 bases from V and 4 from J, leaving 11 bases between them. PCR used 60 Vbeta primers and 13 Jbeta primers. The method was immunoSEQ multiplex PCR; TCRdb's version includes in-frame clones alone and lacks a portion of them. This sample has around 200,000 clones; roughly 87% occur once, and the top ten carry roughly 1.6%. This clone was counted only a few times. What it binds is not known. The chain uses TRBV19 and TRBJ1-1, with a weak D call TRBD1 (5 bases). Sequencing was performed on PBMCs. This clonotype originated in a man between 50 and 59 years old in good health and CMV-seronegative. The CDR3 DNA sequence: TGTGCCAGTAGTGCTCAGGGCCGCACTGAAGCTTTCTTT. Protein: CASSAQGRTEAFF. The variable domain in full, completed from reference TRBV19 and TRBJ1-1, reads DGGITQSPKYLFRKEGQNVTLSCEQNLNHDAMYWYRQDPGQGLRLIYYSQIVNDFQKGDIAEGYSVSREKKESFPLTVTSAQKNPTAFYLCASSAQGRTEAFFGQGTRLTVV.